What follows is one T cell receptor beta chain and its context. Data came from immunoSEQ multiplex PCR; TCRdb stores just in-frame clones and leaves some out. The sample has under 50,000 clones, more than 70% seen once. The treatment: randomized to nivolumab then ipilimumab (arm A) or the reverse (arm B). This entry belongs to a study of sequential checkpoint blockade in melanoma. V lost 4 bases to trimming and J lost 8 bases; unmatched junction nucleotides: 10. The CDR3 runs to 15 residues. Germline-derived CDR1 and CDR2 are SGHNT and YYREEE (reference sequence). This TCR came from a human donor with melanoma. J is TRBJ1-3 and V is TRBV5-4; 9 nucleotides agree with TRBD1. Specimen: CD8+ T cells sorted from blood (inferred from file names), collected from a patient given nivolumab and ipilimumab in sequence. CDR3 DNA sequence: TGTGCCAGCAGCCCGGGAGGGGACAGGGTACACACCATATATTTT. Protein product: CASSPGGDRVHTIYF.